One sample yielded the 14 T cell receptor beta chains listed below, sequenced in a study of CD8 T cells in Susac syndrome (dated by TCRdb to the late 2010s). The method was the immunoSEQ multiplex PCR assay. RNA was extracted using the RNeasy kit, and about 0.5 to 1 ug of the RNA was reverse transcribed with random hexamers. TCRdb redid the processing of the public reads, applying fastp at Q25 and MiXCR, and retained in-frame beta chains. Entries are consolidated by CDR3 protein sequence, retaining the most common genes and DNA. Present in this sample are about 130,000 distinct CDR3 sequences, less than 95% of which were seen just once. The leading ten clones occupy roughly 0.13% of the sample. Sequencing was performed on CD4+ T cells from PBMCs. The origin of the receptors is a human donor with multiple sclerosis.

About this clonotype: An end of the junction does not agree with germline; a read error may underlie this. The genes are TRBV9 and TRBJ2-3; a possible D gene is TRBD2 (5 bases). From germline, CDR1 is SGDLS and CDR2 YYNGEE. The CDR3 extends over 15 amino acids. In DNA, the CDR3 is TGTGCCAGCAGCCCACGGGAAGCCAGCAGAGATACGCAGTATTTT. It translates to CASSPREASRDTQYF.

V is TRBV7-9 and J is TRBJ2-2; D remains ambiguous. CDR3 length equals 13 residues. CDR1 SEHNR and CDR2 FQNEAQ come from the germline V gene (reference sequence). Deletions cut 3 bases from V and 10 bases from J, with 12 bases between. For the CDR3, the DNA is TGTGCCAGCAGCTTCCCCGGGTCTGAGGAGCTGTTTTTT. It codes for CASSFPGSEELFF. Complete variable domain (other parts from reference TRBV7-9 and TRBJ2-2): DTGVSQNPRHKITKRGQNVTFRCDPISEHNRLYWYRQTLGQGPEFLTYFQNEAQLEKSRLLSDRFSAERPKGSFSTLEIQRTEQGDSAMYLCASSFPGSEELFFGEGSRLTVL.

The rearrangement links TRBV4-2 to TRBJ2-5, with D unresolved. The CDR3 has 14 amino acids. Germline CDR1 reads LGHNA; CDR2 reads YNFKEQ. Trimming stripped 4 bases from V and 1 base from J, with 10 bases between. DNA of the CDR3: TGTGCCAGCAGCCGAACCGACTCCCAAGAGACCCAGTACTTC. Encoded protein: CASSRTDSQETQYF.

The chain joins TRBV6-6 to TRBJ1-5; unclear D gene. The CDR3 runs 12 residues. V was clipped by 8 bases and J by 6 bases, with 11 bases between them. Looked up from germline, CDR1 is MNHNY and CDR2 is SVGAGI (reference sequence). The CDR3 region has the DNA TGTGCCAGCGGGCCCGGAGGTCAGCCCCAGCATTTT. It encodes CASGPGGQPQHF.

The CDR3 nucleotides read TGCGCCAGCAGCCAAGATGAAACAAGGAACTATGGCTACACCTTC. It yields the protein CASSQDETRNYGYTF. The V and J genes are TRBV4-3 and TRBJ1-2, with D hard to call. Germline CDR1 reads LGHNA; CDR2 reads YSLEER. V was shortened by 0 bases and J by 2 bases, with 10 bases between the two germline ends. This CDR3 is 15 amino acids long.

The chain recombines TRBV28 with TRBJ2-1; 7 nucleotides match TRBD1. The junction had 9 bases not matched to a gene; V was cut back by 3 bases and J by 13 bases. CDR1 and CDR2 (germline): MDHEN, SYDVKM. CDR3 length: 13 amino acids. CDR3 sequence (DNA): TGTGCCAGCAGTTTCCCTCCTAGAGGGGGCCAGTTCTTC. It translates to CASSFPPRGGQFF.

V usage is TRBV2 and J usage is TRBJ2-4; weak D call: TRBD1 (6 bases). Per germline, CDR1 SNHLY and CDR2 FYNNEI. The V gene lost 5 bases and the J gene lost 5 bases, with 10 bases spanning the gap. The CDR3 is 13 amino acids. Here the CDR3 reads CASSRGQQNIQYF. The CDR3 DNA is TGTGCCAGCAGTAGAGGACAGCAAAACATTCAGTACTTC. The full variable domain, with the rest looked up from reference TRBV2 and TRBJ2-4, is EPEVTQTPSHQVTQMGQEVILRCVPISNHLYFYWYRQILGQKVEFLVSFYNNEISEKSEIFDDQFSVERPDGSNFTLKIRSTKLEDSAMYFCASSRGQQNIQYFGAGTRLSVL.

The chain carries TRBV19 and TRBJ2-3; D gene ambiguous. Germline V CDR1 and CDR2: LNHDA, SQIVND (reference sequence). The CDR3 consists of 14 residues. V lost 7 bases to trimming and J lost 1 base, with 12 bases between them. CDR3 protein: CASKRTERTDTQYF. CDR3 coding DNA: TGTGCCAGTAAAAGGACCGAGCGCACAGATACGCAGTATTTT.

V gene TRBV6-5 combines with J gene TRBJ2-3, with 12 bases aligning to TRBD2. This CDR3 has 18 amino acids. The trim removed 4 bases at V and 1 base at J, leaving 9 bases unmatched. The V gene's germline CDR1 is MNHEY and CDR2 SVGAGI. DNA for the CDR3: TGTGCCAGCAGTTCCGCCTTTAGACTAGCGGGGGGCACAGATACGCAGTATTTT. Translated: CASSSAFRLAGGTDTQYF.

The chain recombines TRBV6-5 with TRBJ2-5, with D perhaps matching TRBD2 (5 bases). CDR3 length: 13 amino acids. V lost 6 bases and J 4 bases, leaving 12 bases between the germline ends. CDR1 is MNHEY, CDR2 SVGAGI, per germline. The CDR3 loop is CASRLRGGETQYF. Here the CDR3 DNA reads TGTGCCAGCAGACTCCGGGGTGGAGAGACCCAGTACTTC.

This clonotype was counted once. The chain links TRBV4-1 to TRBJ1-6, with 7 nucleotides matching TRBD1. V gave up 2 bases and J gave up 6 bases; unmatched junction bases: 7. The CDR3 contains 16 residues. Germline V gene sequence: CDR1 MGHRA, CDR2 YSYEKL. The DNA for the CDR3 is TGCGCCAGCAGCCAACTCCCGACAGGGTTTAATTCACCCCTCCACTTT. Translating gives CASSQLPTGFNSPLHF.

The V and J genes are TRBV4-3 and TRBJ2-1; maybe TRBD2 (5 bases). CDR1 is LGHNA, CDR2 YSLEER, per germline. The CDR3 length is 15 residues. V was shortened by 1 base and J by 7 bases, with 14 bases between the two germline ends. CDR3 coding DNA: TGCGCCAGCAGCCAAGGTGGGGAGCCGTGGAATGAGCAGTTCTTC. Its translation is CASSQGGEPWNEQFF.

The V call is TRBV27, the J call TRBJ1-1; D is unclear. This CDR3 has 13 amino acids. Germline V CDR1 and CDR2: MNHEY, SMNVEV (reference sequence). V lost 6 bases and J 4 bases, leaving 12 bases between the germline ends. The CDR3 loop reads CASSSTRTTEAFF. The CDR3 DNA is TGTGCCAGCAGCTCTACACGGACCACTGAAGCTTTCTTT.

CDR3 region: CASSRGGLRNEQFF. CDR3 nucleotide sequence: TGTGCCAGTAGTAGGGGGGGGCTAAGGAATGAGCAGTTCTTC. This sequence joins TRBV19 and TRBJ2-1, with D perhaps matching TRBD2 (7 bases). Germline assignment: CDR1 LNHDA and CDR2 SQIVND (reference sequence). This CDR3 comprises 14 residues. The germline V and J ends were trimmed by 4 bases and 7 bases, with 14 bases remaining between them.